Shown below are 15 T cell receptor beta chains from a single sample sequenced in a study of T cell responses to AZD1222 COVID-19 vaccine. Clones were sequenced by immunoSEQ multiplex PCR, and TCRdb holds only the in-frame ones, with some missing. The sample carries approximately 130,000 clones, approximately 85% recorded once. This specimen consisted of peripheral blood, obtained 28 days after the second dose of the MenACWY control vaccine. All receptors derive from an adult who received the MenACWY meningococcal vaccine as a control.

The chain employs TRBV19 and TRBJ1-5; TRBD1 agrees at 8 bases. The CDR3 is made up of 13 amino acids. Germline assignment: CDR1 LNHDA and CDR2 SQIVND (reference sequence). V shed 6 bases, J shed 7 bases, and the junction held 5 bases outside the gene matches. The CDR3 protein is CASSARQGQPQHF. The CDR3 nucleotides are TGTGCCAGTAGCGCCCGACAGGGGCAGCCCCAGCATTTT.

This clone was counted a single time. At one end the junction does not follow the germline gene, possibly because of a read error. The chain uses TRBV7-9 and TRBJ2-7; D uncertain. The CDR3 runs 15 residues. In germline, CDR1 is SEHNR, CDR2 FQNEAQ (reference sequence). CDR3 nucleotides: TGTGCCAGCAGCTTGCCCCGGGTGACCTCCCACGAGCAGTACTTC. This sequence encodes CASSLPRVTSHEQYF.

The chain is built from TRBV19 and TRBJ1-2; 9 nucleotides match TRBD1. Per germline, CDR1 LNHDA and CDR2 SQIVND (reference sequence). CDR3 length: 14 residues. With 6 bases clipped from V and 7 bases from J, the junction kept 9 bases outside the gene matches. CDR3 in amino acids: CASRVGTGRGGYTF. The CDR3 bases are TGTGCCAGTAGAGTGGGGACAGGGCGAGGTGGCTACACCTTC.

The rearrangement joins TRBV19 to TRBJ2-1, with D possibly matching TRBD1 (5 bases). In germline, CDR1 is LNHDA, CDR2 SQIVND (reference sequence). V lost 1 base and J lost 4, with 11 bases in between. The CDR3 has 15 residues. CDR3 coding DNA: TGTGCCAGTAGTATAGGACAGATAATTTACAATGAGCAGTTCTTC. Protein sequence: CASSIGQIIYNEQFF.

The CDR3 sequence is CASSPRQLSSYNSPLHF. In nucleotides, the CDR3 is TGTGCCAGCAGTCCCCGACAGCTTAGCTCCTATAATTCACCCCTCCACTTT. This chain links TRBV2 with TRBJ1-6; weak D call: TRBD1 (5 bases). The ends were cut back, 5 bases at V and 0 bases at J, with 14 bases in the middle. Per the germline V gene, CDR1 is SNHLY and CDR2 is FYNNEI. CDR3 length equals 17 residues.

The CDR3 reads CATSGEMTDTQYF. The CDR3 region has the DNA TGTGCCACCAGTGGGGAGATGACAGATACGCAGTATTTT. The chain links TRBV24-1 to TRBJ2-3, with D possibly being TRBD2 (5 bases). The CDR3 has 13 amino acids. CDR1 KGHDR and CDR2 SFDVKD come from the germline V gene. The V and J ends lost 5 bases and 3 bases respectively, with 8 bases between them.

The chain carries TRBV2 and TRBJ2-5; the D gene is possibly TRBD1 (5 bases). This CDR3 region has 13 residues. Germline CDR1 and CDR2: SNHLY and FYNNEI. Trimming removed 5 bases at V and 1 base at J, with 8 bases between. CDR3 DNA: TGTGCCAGCAGTAGAGACAGCCAAGAGACCCAGTACTTC. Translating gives CASSRDSQETQYF.

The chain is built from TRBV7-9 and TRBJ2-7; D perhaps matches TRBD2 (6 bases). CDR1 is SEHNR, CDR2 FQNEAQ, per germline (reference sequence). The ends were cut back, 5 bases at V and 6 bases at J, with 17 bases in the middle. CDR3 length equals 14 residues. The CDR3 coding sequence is TGTGCCAGCAGCCATAGCGGTTCGGCCACCGAGCAGTACTTC. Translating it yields CASSHSGSATEQYF. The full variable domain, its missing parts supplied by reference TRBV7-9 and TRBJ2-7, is DTGVSQNPRHKITKRGQNVTFRCDPISEHNRLYWYRQTLGQGPEFLTYFQNEAQLEKSRLLSDRFSAERPKGSFSTLEIQRTEQGDSAMYLCASSHSGSATEQYFGPGTRLTVT.

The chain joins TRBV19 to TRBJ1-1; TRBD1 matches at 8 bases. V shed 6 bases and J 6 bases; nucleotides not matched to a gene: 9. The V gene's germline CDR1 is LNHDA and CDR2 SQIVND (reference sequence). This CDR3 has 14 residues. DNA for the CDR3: TGTGCCAGTAGCCCATCGGACAGGGTGGCTGAAGCTTTCTTT. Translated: CASSPSDRVAEAFF.

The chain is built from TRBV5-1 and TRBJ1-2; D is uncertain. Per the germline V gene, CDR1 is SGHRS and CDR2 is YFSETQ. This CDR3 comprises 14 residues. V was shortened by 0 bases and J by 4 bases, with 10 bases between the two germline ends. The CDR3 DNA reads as TGCGCCAGCAGCTTGGTCCCAGTAGCCTATGGCTACACCTTC. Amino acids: CASSLVPVAYGYTF.

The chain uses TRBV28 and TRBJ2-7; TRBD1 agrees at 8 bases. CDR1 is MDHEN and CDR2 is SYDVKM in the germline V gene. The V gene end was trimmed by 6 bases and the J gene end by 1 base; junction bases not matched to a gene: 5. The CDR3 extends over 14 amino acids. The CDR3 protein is CASSLRTGSYEQYF. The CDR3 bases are TGTGCCAGCAGCCTAAGGACAGGGTCCTACGAGCAGTACTTC.

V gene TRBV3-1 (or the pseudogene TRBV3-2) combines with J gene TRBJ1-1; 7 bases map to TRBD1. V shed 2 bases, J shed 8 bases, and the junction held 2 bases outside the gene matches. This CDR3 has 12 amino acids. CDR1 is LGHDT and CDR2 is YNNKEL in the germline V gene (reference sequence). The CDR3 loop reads CASSQTGAEAFF. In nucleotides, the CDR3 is TGTGCCAGCAGCCAAACAGGGGCAGAAGCTTTCTTT.

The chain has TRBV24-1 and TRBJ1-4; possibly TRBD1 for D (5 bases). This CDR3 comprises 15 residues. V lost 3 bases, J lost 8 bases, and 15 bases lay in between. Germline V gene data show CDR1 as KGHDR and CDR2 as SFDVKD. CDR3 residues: CATSDPQGGGEKLFF. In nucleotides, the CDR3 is TGTGCCACCAGTGATCCCCAGGGAGGTGGCGAAAAACTGTTTTTT.

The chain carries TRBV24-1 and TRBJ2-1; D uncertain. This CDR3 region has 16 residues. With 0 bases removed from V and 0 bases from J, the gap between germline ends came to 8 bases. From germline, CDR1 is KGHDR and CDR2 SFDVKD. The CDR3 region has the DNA TGTGCCACCAGTGATTTGAAGGGAAGCTCCTACAATGAGCAGTTCTTC. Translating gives CATSDLKGSSYNEQFF.

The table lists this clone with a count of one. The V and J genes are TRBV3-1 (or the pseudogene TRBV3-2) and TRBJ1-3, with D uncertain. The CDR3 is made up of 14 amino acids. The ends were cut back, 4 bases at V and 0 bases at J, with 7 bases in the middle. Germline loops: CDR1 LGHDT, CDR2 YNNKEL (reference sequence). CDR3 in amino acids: CASSLENSGNTIYF. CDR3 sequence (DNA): TGTGCCAGCAGCCTAGAAAACTCTGGAAACACCATATATTTT.